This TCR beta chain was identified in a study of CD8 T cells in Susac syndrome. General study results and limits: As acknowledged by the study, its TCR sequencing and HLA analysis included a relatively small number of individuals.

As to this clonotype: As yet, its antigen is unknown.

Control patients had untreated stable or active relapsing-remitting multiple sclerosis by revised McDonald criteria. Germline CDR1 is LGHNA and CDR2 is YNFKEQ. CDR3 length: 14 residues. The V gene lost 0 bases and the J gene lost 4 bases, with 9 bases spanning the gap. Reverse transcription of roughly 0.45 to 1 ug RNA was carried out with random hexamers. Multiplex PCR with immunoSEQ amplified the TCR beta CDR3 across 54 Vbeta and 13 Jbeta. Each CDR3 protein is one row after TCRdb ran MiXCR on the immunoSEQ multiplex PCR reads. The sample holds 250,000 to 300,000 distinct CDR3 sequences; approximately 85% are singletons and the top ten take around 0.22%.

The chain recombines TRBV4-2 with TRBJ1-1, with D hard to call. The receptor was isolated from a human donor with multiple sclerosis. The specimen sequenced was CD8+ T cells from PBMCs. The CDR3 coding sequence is TGTGCCAGCAGCCAAGAATATGGGAGCACTGAAGCTTTCTTT. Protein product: CASSQEYGSTEAFF.